This TCR beta chain is drawn from a study of CD8 T cells in Susac syndrome. Reverse transcription used roughly 0.45 to 1 ug RNA and random hexamers. Multiplex PCR with immunoSEQ amplified the TCR beta CDR3 across 54 Vbeta and 13 Jbeta. TCRdb re-called the immunoSEQ multiplex PCR reads with MiXCR, one entry per CDR3 protein. This table has more than 100,000 distinct CDR3 sequences, nearly 95% appearing once. Controls matched for sex and age were healthy donors. Trimming removed 8 bases from V and 3 bases from J, with 22 bases in between. The CDR3 extends over 16 amino acids. Per germline, CDR1 MNHEY and CDR2 SMNVEV (reference sequence).

The origin of this receptor is a human donor in good health. The sample comprised CD4+ T cells from PBMCs. The gene calls are TRBV27 and TRBJ2-5; no clear D. CDR3 amino acids: CASGSLQKTPKETQYF. Here the CDR3 DNA reads TGTGCCAGCGGTTCCCTCCAAAAGACTCCTAAAGAGACCCAGTACTTC.